This TCR beta chain was captured in a study of regulatory T cells in long-lasting Graves disease. Study overall: Antithyroid drugs had been taken under 3 months by newly diagnosed Graves' patients.

Described time point: newly diagnosed GD, antithyroid drugs for less than 3 months. Scientists built the TCR library using RNA that was extracted from PBMCs. American Thyroid Association guidelines served as the basis for diagnosing Graves' disease. Through Arm-PCR of CDR3 regions and iRepertoire HTBI primers, TCR beta libraries were built. Each CDR3 protein gets one entry after TCRdb re-called the multiplex PCR reads with MiXCR. In the table there are roughly 520,000 distinct CDR3 sequences, around 12% of which are singletons. From germline, CDR1 is SNHLY and CDR2 FYNNEI. The CDR3 length is 13 residues. V was cut by 4 bases and J by 4 bases, with 10 bases left in between. This clonotype was detected ten times or more. These data also featured in a second study, about T cells in Graves' hyperthyroidism and ophthalmopathy. Per that study: Blood also contained most expanded thyroid clonotypes above 0.001. Ophthalmopathy and stable hyperthyroidism were separated by a 13 V-J model.

Sequencing was performed on peripheral blood mononuclear cells (PBMCs), taken at new diagnosis, from a patient treated with antithyroid drugs. J is TRBJ1-2 and V is TRBV2; perhaps TRBD1 as D (5 bases). The sequence derives from a woman aged 25 to 39 with Graves disease. CDR3 in amino acids: CASSVEGIYGYTF. As DNA, the CDR3 is TGTGCCAGCAGTGTTGAGGGGATCTATGGCTACACCTTC.